Below, 17 T cell receptor beta chains from the same sample are listed, as sequenced in a study of shared clonotypes between healthy human individuals. TCRdb's table, derived via immunoSEQ multiplex PCR, lists solely in-frame clones and lacks some. The table lists about 1,900,000 clones, approximately 94% of them singletons. CD8 cells classed as naive were CD45RO-negative and positively selected for CCR7, excluding terminally differentiated effector memory CD45RA+ cells. The sequenced sample consisted of naive CD8+ T cells sorted from blood. Every receptor here comes from a man between 18 and 35 years old in good health.

V gene TRBV27 combines with J gene TRBJ1-1, with no clear D. V lost 10 bases, J lost 4 bases, and 10 bases lay in between. The CDR3 is 11 amino acids. CDR1 is MNHEY, CDR2 SMNVEV, per germline (reference sequence). Written as DNA, the CDR3 is TGTGCCACTGGACTCGGCACTGAAGCTTTCTTT. This encodes CATGLGTEAFF.

The chain links TRBV6-1 to TRBJ2-2, with 7 nucleotides matching TRBD1. This CDR3 region has 13 residues. With V trimmed by 8 bases and J by 3 bases, 3 bases remained unmatched. CDR1 and CDR2 from the germline V gene are MNHNS and SASEGT. CDR3 protein: CASRTGDTGELFF. The CDR3, as DNA: TGTGCCAGCCGTACAGGGGACACCGGGGAGCTGTTTTTT.

The V call is TRBV19, the J call TRBJ2-3; D perhaps matches TRBD2 (5 bases). This CDR3 spans 14 amino acids. CDR1 LNHDA and CDR2 SQIVND come from the germline V gene (reference sequence). Trimming stripped 1 base from V and 6 bases from J, with 11 bases between. CDR3 bases: TGTGCCAGTAGTATAGTTAGTGGGGAGGATACGCAGTATTTT. It is translated as CASSIVSGEDTQYF.

V is TRBV30 and J is TRBJ2-7, with TRBD1 identical over 10 bases. The CDR3 length is 12 residues. The V segment lost 8 bases and the J segment 2 bases; nucleotides outside the gene matches: 3. CDR1 is GTSNPN, CDR2 SVGIG, per germline (reference sequence). The DNA for the CDR3 is TGTGCCCAAGGGACAGGGGCCTACGAGCAGTACTTC. Its protein is CAQGTGAYEQYF.

The V call is TRBV27, the J call TRBJ2-3; TRBD2 aligns across 10 bases. Germline lookup yields CDR1 MNHEY and CDR2 SMNVEV (reference sequence). The CDR3 runs 17 residues. Losses at the gene ends were 2 bases for V and 4 bases for J; bases not matched to a gene: 9. The CDR3 DNA follows: TGTGCCAGCAGTTTAAACCGGCTAGCGGGGGTTCCAGATACGCAGTATTTT. As protein: CASSLNRLAGVPDTQYF.

This clone was detected only once. The J gene is TRBJ2-7, the V gene TRBV13, with 7 bases matching TRBD2. The V segment lost 5 bases and the J segment 3 bases; nucleotides outside the gene matches: 7. The germline CDR1 and CDR2 sequences are PRHDT and FYEKMQ (reference sequence). This CDR3 region has 14 residues. The CDR3 spells CASSATSASYEQYF. The CDR3 DNA sequence: TGTGCCAGCAGCGCCACTAGCGCGAGCTACGAGCAGTACTTC.

A remark on this clone: This same CDR3 is encoded by further DNA sequences in the sample. The chain combines TRBV30 with TRBJ2-6; the D gene is possibly TRBD1 (5 bases). The CDR3 is 14 residues long. V lost 3 bases, J lost 2 bases, and 8 bases lay in between. Germline V gene data show CDR1 as GTSNPN and CDR2 as SVGIG (reference sequence). Written as DNA, the CDR3 is TGTGCCTGGAGCGTAGGGGCTGGGGCCAACGTCCTGACTTTC. Its translation is CAWSVGAGANVLTF.

The chain uses TRBV19 and TRBJ1-1; D remains ambiguous. The CDR3 sequence is 13 residues long. Per germline, CDR1 LNHDA and CDR2 SQIVND (reference sequence). The V gene lost 5 bases and the J gene lost 8 bases, with 15 bases spanning the gap. CDR3 coding DNA: TGTGCCAGTAGTCAAACCGAATTAATCGAAGCTTTCTTT. Residues: CASSQTELIEAFF.

The gene calls are TRBV15 and TRBJ2-2; TRBD1 aligns across 9 bases. CDR1 LNHNV and CDR2 YYDKDF come from the germline V gene (reference sequence). This CDR3 has 20 amino acids. V lost 0 bases and J lost 0; bases outside the gene matches: 11. DNA of the CDR3: TGTGCCACCAGCAGAGATTCGATAGGACAGGGGCCGGCGAACACCGGGGAGCTGTTTTTT. Encoded protein: CATSRDSIGQGPANTGELFF.

This chain joins TRBV6-1 and TRBJ2-7, with D possibly being TRBD1 (6 bases). The germline V gene encodes CDR1 MNHNS and CDR2 SASEGT. This CDR3 contains 15 residues. The V gene lost 2 bases and the J gene lost 0 bases, with 11 bases spanning the gap. The CDR3 nucleotides are TGTGCCAGCAGTGAATCTGGGACACCCTCCTACGAGCAGTACTTC. Amino acid sequence: CASSESGTPSYEQYF.

V and J are TRBV19 and TRBJ1-1, with D possibly being TRBD1 (5 bases). Looked up from germline, CDR1 is LNHDA and CDR2 is SQIVND (reference sequence). CDR3 length: 17 amino acids. V was cut by 9 bases and J by 5 bases, with 28 bases left in between. The CDR3 protein is CASRAVTISSIRTEAFF. The DNA for the CDR3 is TGTGCCAGCAGGGCCGTAACCATCTCCTCGATAAGAACTGAAGCTTTCTTT.

This chain links TRBV2 with TRBJ1-1; D is possibly TRBD1 (5 bases). This CDR3 spans 13 amino acids. Trimming took off 6 bases at V and 8 bases at J, with 16 bases between the two ends. Germline V gene lookup returns CDR1 SNHLY and CDR2 FYNNEI. CDR3 amino acids: CASSPFRTQEAFF. CDR3 in DNA: TGTGCCAGCAGCCCCTTTAGGACACAGGAAGCTTTCTTT.

A word on this clone: The same CDR3 arises from other DNA sequences in this sample as well. The chain recombines TRBV4-1 with TRBJ2-7; a possible D gene is TRBD2 (5 bases). This CDR3 has 14 amino acids. The V end was cut by 1 base, the J end by 1 base, with 8 bases between. From germline, CDR1 is MGHRA and CDR2 YSYEKL. CDR3 in DNA: TGCGCCAGCAGCCAAGGACCGGGGTCCTACGAGCAGTACTTC. Protein product: CASSQGPGSYEQYF.

This chain connects TRBV9 to TRBJ1-5; no firm D call. The CDR3 covers 14 residues. Deletions cut 0 bases from V and 0 bases from J, with 4 bases between. Germline values: CDR1 SGDLS, CDR2 YYNGEE. In DNA, the CDR3 is TGTGCCAGCAGCGTAGCCCCTAGCAATCAGCCCCAGCATTTT. Amino acid sequence: CASSVAPSNQPQHF. The complete variable domain, with remaining parts taken from reference TRBV9 and TRBJ1-5, reads DSGVTQTPKHLITATGQRVTLRCSPRSGDLSVYWYQQSLDQGLQFLIQYYNGEERAKGNILERFSAQQFPDLHSELNLSSLELGDSALYFCASSVAPSNQPQHFGDGTRLSIL.

The V and J genes are TRBV13 and TRBJ1-1, with D possibly being TRBD1 (6 bases). Trimming left V 5 bases short and J 3 bases short, with 16 bases between. Germline V gene data show CDR1 as PRHDT and CDR2 as FYEKMQ (reference sequence). The CDR3 has 15 residues. The DNA for the CDR3 is TGTGCCAGCAGCCGGAGCCGGGGGCAGGACACTGAAGCTTTCTTT. Residues: CASSRSRGQDTEAFF.

This chain links TRBV5-6 with TRBJ2-7, with unresolved D. This CDR3 has 12 amino acids. Trimming removed 4 bases at V and 2 bases at J, with 7 bases between. The germline CDR1 and CDR2 sequences are SGHDT and YYEEEE. The CDR3 bases are TGTGCCAGCAGCACCTCCCCCTACGAGCAGTACTTC. Translated, it gives CASSTSPYEQYF.

The chain recombines TRBV11-2 with TRBJ2-2; no reliable D call. V was clipped by 0 bases and J by 0 bases, with 8 bases between them. This CDR3 is built from 16 residues. Germline V gene sequence: CDR1 SGHAT, CDR2 FQNNGV. Written as DNA, the CDR3 is TGTGCCAGCAGCTTAGACCCCGTGTCGAACACCGGGGAGCTGTTTTTT. It yields the protein CASSLDPVSNTGELFF.